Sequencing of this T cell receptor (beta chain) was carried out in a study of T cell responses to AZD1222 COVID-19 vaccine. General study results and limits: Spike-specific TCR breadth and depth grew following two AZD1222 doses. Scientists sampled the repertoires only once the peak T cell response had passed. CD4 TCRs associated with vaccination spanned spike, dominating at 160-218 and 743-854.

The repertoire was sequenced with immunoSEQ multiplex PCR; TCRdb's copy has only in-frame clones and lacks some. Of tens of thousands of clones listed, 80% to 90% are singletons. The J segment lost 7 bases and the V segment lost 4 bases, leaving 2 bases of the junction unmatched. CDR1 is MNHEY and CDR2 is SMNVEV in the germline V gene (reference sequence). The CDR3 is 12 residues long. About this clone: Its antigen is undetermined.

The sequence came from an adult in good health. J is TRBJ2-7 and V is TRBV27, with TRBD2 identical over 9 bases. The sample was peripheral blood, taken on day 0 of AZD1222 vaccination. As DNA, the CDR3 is TGTGCCAGCAGTTCACTAGCGGGTGAGCAGTACTTC. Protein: CASSSLAGEQYF.